One sample yielded the 20 T cell receptor beta chains listed below, sequenced in a study of cytomegalovirus exposure and HLA in healthy donors. Primers for the PCR totalled 60 Vbeta and 13 Jbeta. Profiling relied on immunoSEQ multiplex PCR, and the TCRdb table lists in-frame clones only, not all of them. The table shows roughly 180,000 clones, with about 77% occurring only once. The specimen sequenced was PBMCs. The receptor set was obtained from a female donor in good health and CMV-seronegative.

The rearrangement links TRBV13 to TRBJ1-1; D ambiguous. Trimming cost V 5 bases and J 1 base, with 14 bases left between them. Germline CDR1 and CDR2: PRHDT and FYEKMQ (reference sequence). The CDR3 runs to 15 residues. This CDR3 reads CASSPSDRGNTEAFF. The CDR3 DNA reads as TGTGCCAGCAGCCCAAGCGATCGGGGGAACACTGAAGCTTTCTTT.

The chain recombines TRBV6-1 with TRBJ2-7, with a tentative D call TRBD2 (5 bases). The germline CDR1 and CDR2 sequences are MNHNS and SASEGT. V was shortened by 3 bases and J by 1 base, with 10 bases between the two germline ends. The CDR3 spans 14 residues. This CDR3 is CASSESEGSYEQYF. CDR3 bases: TGTGCCAGCAGTGAGAGTGAGGGATCCTACGAGCAGTACTTC.

The V and J genes are TRBV2 and TRBJ1-2, with 7 bases fitting TRBD1. Trimming took 4 bases from V and 11 from J; bases not matched to a gene: 7. This CDR3 is 12 amino acids long. CDR1 and CDR2 (germline): SNHLY, FYNNEI. The CDR3 sequence is CASSADREPYTF. The CDR3 region has the DNA TGTGCCAGCAGTGCCGACAGGGAACCTTACACCTTC.

The chain has TRBV6-6 and TRBJ2-5; 9 positions agree with TRBD2. This CDR3 spans 15 amino acids. Germline V gene lookup returns CDR1 MNHNY and CDR2 SVGAGI (reference sequence). Germline trimming cut 6 bases from V and 7 bases from J; bases unmatched to any gene: 12. The CDR3 region is CASSPRREGLGTQYF. In nucleotides, the CDR3 is TGTGCCAGCAGCCCCAGGCGGGAGGGCCTGGGGACCCAGTACTTC.

CDR3 loop: CASTPSGGNTGELFF. The CDR3 nucleotides read TGTGCCAGCACCCCCTCCGGGGGGAACACCGGGGAGCTGTTTTTT. This chain joins TRBV7-9 and TRBJ2-2, with D possibly matching TRBD2 (6 bases). From germline, CDR1 is SEHNR and CDR2 FQNEAQ (reference sequence). The V end lost 7 bases, the J end lost 1 base, and 13 bases lay between the germline ends. This CDR3 region has 15 residues.

As DNA, the CDR3 is TGTGCCAGCAGTTACGAACTAGCCAACAATGAGCAGTTCTTC. Translation: CASSYELANNEQFF. The V call is TRBV6-5, the J call TRBJ2-1, with TRBD2 as a possible D gene (6 bases). The V end was cut by 2 bases, the J end by 5 bases, with 10 bases between. Germline CDR1 reads MNHEY; CDR2 reads SVGAGI. CDR3 length: 14 residues.

J is TRBJ1-1 and V is TRBV9, with unresolved D. V was cut by 3 bases and J by 6 bases, with 12 bases left in between. In germline, CDR1 is SGDLS, CDR2 YYNGEE. The CDR3 is made up of 13 amino acids. CDR3 DNA: TGTGCCAGCAGCGCCCGCTTGGGCCCTGAAGCTTTCTTT. This gives the protein CASSARLGPEAFF.

The chain couples TRBV2 to TRBJ2-7, with no clear D. The V end lost 10 bases, the J end lost 5 bases, and 12 bases lay between the germline ends. This CDR3 has 11 residues. Germline-derived CDR1 and CDR2 are SNHLY and FYNNEI. CDR3 bases: TGTGCCACCACCTCCCGGGACGAGCAGTACTTC. Translated: CATTSRDEQYF.

The chain couples TRBV6-1 to TRBJ2-1, with 8 bases aligning to TRBD1. Germline CDR1 MNHNS, CDR2 SASEGT. V trimming: 3 bases; J trimming: 4 bases; junction bases outside the gene matches: 8. The length of the CDR3 is 16 residues. CDR3 sequence: CASSESAGGGYNEQFF. In DNA, the CDR3 is TGTGCCAGCAGTGAGTCCGCAGGGGGCGGTTACAATGAGCAGTTCTTC.

The CDR3 loop reads CASSQKDRENTEAFF. The CDR3 nucleotides are TGTGCCAGCAGCCAAAAGGACAGGGAGAACACTGAAGCTTTCTTT. The chain joins TRBV4-2 to TRBJ1-1, with 8 bases that match TRBD1. This CDR3 is 15 amino acids long. Losses at the gene ends were 2 bases for V and 1 base for J; bases not matched to a gene: 3. Germline-derived CDR1 and CDR2 are LGHNA and YNFKEQ.

The chain has TRBV18 and TRBJ1-2; 8 bases match TRBD1. The germline CDR1 and CDR2 sequences are KGHSH and LQKENI. This CDR3 comprises 15 residues. V was clipped by 3 bases and J by 3 bases; unmatched bases: 6. This CDR3 is CASSPRRGLDYGYTF. The DNA of the CDR3 is TGTGCCAGCTCACCTCGCAGGGGGCTTGACTATGGCTACACCTTC.

The rearrangement links TRBV15 to TRBJ2-5, with TRBD2 matching over 12 bases. The CDR3 consists of 16 residues. Germline CDR1 and CDR2: LNHNV and YYDKDF (reference sequence). V was clipped by 0 bases and J by 5 bases; unmatched bases: 4. CDR3 bases: TGTGCCACCAGCAGAGATCGACTAGCGGGGGAGGAGACCCAGTACTTC. Translation gives CATSRDRLAGEETQYF.

The V gene is TRBV6-5, the J gene TRBJ2-3, with D possibly matching TRBD1 (5 bases). Germline-derived CDR1 and CDR2 are MNHEY and SVGAGI. Trimming took off 6 bases at V and 6 bases at J, with 13 bases between the two ends. The CDR3 has 13 amino acids. The CDR3 protein is CASRARVLDTQYF. The CDR3 region has the DNA TGTGCCAGCAGGGCCAGGGTCCTTGATACGCAGTATTTT.

The chain carries TRBV19 and TRBJ1-1, with 10 bases matching TRBD1. Trimming took 9 bases from V and 11 from J; bases not matched to a gene: 9. Germline V gene sequence: CDR1 LNHDA, CDR2 SQIVND (reference sequence). This CDR3 comprises 12 residues. This chain's CDR3 is CASRDRGRTAFF. The CDR3, as DNA: TGTGCCAGCCGGGACAGGGGTCGGACGGCTTTCTTT.

The V call is TRBV11-3, the J call TRBJ2-1, with TRBD2 matching 8 bases. Looked up from germline, CDR1 is SGHNT and CDR2 is YENEEA. The V segment lost 0 bases and the J segment 10 bases; nucleotides outside the gene matches: 2. The CDR3 has 13 residues. The CDR3 loop reads CASSLDASGEQFF. The CDR3 bases are TGTGCCAGCAGCTTAGACGCTAGCGGGGAGCAGTTCTTC.

Written as DNA, the CDR3 is TGTGCCAGCAGCAAAGAACCCCTACGGAATTCACCCCTCCACTTT. Amino acids: CASSKEPLRNSPLHF. The genes are TRBV21-1 and TRBJ1-6. TRBV21-1 has pseudogene status. There are 15 residues in the CDR3.

Of note for this clone: Relative to the germline gene, one junction end is altered; a read error may explain this. The gene calls are TRBV6-6 and TRBJ1-2; D not resolved. The CDR3 is 15 amino acids. Germline assignment: CDR1 MNHNY and CDR2 SVGAGI (reference sequence). In DNA form, the CDR3 reads TGTGCCAGCACACCCGGCACACTATATAACAATGGCTACACCTTC. Amino acids: CASTPGTLYNNGYTF.

J is TRBJ2-3 and V is TRBV6-4; D remains ambiguous. Germline CDR1 is MRHNA and CDR2 is SNTAGT. This CDR3 contains 16 residues. V lost 0 bases, J lost 4 bases, and 14 bases lay in between. This chain's CDR3 is CASSDSVSTKSDTQYF. The CDR3 nucleotides read TGTGCCAGCAGTGACTCGGTCTCAACAAAATCAGATACGCAGTATTTT.

V gene TRBV9 combines with J gene TRBJ2-5; D might be TRBD1 (6 bases). The germline V gene encodes CDR1 SGDLS and CDR2 YYNGEE. CDR3 size: 15 residues. With 1 base removed from V and 7 bases from J, the gap between germline ends came to 17 bases. The CDR3, as DNA: TGTGCCAGCAGCGTAAGTGGGACAACCACGGGGACCCAGTACTTC. It translates to CASSVSGTTTGTQYF.

The CDR3 DNA is TGTGCCAGCAGCGACGGACAGACGAACACTGAAGCTTTCTTT. This gives the protein CASSDGQTNTEAFF. The V call is TRBV7-9, the J call TRBJ1-1; TRBD1 might be the D (6 bases). The CDR3 is 14 amino acids. The germline gives CDR1 SEHNR, CDR2 FQNEAQ (reference sequence). V lost 5 bases and J lost 1, with 11 bases in between.